This T cell receptor (beta chain) is drawn from a study of regulatory T cells in long-lasting Graves disease (dated by TCRdb to about 2021). For context, the study as a whole: Persistent Graves' disease was defined as antithyroid drug treatment for over 5 years with persistently positive TSH receptor autoantibodies. This study used TCR sequencing and RNA sequencing of peripheral blood to compare persistent Graves' disease patients against newly diagnosed Graves' disease patients. The study was conducted in China and was registered as a clinical trial. A total of 35 or so samples were covered by TCR sequencing, comprising roughly 13 persistent and about 20 newly diagnosed Graves' disease patients. In the clinical cohort, patients with persistent Graves' disease had used antithyroid drugs for an average of roughly ten years.

This clonotype was counted ten times or more. The antigen it binds to is not known. Base qualities were left out, and no much larger clone turns up one base away. This sample's time point label indicates: persistent/refractory GD, antithyroid drugs over 5 years with positive TRAb. For both TCR sequencing and RNA sequencing, RNA was extracted from PBMCs in TRIzol. The diagnosis of Graves' disease was made according to American Thyroid Association guidelines. Patients for the study were recruited at an endocrinology department in Xi'an, China. From each patient, about 9.7 milliliters of peripheral blood was collected into an EDTA anticoagulant tube. Ficoll Paque Plus density gradient separation was used to isolate PBMCs, and no further T cell sorting was done. RNA quality was checked with an Agilent 2100 Bioanalyzer and agarose gel, and concentration with a NanoDrop 2000. Library preparation employed multiplex PCR. TCRdb shows the sequencer as Illumina HiSeq 4000. TCR beta libraries were built with iRepertoire HTBI primers and Arm-PCR amplification of CDR3 regions. PCR products were gel purified before sequencing. The authors' pipeline ran thus. Gene usage analysis of CDR3 amino acid clonotypes relied on the approximately 68 TRBV and about 15 TRBJ segments identified across samples. Filtered high-quality paired reads were merged into contigs using COPE and FqMerger. BLAST was used to align contigs to the IMGT TRBV, TRBD and TRBJ reference genes, and CDR3 was defined following IMGT. Highly expanded clones were defined as clonotypes with a frequency above 0.1%. Shannon entropy was used to measure repertoire diversity, and the Gini coefficient was used to measure V-J evenness. A clonotype found in more than one individual was treated as public. TCRdb handled the public reads itself, with Q25 trimming in fastp and clone calling in MiXCR, and kept productive beta chains. All rows with the same CDR3 protein become a single entry with the most common DNA and genes. The V and J calls shown here were made by TCRdb, not taken from the authors' results. The sample profile shows over 650,000 distinct CDR3 sequences; around 30% of them were found once. The ten largest make up roughly 46% of the sample.

As encoded in the germline V gene, CDR1 is SGDLS while CDR2 is YYNGEE. After removal of 2 bases from V and 5 bases from J, the junction retains 8 bases not matched to a gene. The CDR3 covers 16 residues, taking in both the cysteine and the phenylalanine. This entry keeps only the CDR3 DNA: 48 bases, framed from base 1. General conclusions and limits of the study: Sequencing and analysis were limited to the TCR beta chain. Because the primary lesion, thyroid tissue, could not be accessed, the study looked at peripheral blood alone. Compared with newly diagnosed patients, persistent Graves' disease patients had lower TCR Shannon entropy and fewer highly expanded clones, which suggests clonal expansion. TRBV28, TRBJ1-2 and TRBJ2-5 were preferentially used in persistent disease, while TRBV20-1 and TRBJ2-1 were favored in newly diagnosed disease. Patients with persistent disease shared more public clonotypes (around 2,500) than newly diagnosed patients did (more than 900). The small sample size was acknowledged by the authors as a limitation that may reduce accuracy.

This clonotype originated in a female donor with Graves disease. This material consisted of peripheral blood mononuclear cells (PBMCs), taken when the disease was refractory, from a patient treated with antithyroid drugs. The chain links TRBV9 with TRBJ2-5; a stretch of 11 junction bases matches TRBD2. The CDR3 amino acid sequence is: CASSVSSGRVRETQYF. The nucleotides are TGTGCCAGCAGCGTTAGTAGCGGGAGGGTCCGGGAGACCCAGTACTTC.